This T cell receptor (beta chain) appears in the sequencing data of a study of tumour-infiltrating T cells in Burkitt lymphoma. This CDR3 is built from 16 residues. Germline lookup yields CDR1 SNHLY and CDR2 FYNNEI. After removal of 4 bases from V and 0 bases from J, the junction contained 3 bases not matched to a gene. Sequencing used immunoSEQ multiplex PCR; TCRdb keeps in-frame clones, though not all of them. The table records under 5,000 clones, around 13% of them present only once. The chain combines TRBV2 with TRBJ2-5; 12 bases are shared with TRBD2. Sequencing was performed on tumor tissue. The receptor was derived from a human donor with Burkitt lymphoma. The DNA for the CDR3 is TGTGCCAGCAGTGGGACTAGCGGGGCCCACCAAGAGACCCAGTACTTC. Translated, it gives CASSGTSGAHQETQYF.